The TCR beta chain described here comes from a study of blood T cell repertoires in COVID-19. As for the study in general: There were acute and convalescent COVID-19 samples, and they came from the United States, Italy and Spain.

Study members were between roughly 18 and 90 years old and lived in 25 or so US regions. Cohorts were determined from participant-reported clinical history. Germline lookup yields CDR1 KGHSH and CDR2 LQKENI. Germline trimming cut 3 bases from V and 6 bases from J; bases unmatched to any gene: 10. This CDR3 has 16 residues. Per the original data handling: Estimated nucleated cell counts came from reference gene primer amplification. Generated by immunoSEQ multiplex PCR, the TCRdb table keeps only in-frame clones and is missing some. From that table come the V and J calls and clone size; the DNA was used to work out D and trimming. The sample holds roughly 230,000 clones, approximately 84% seen once.

The material sequenced was PBMCs or T cells enriched from blood (not recorded which). The clonotype was recovered from a man aged 45-65 years who had recovered from COVID-19. The gene calls are TRBV18 and TRBJ2-1; 8 bases line up with TRBD2. The CDR3 coding sequence is TGTGCCAGCTCACCTCCCTTGGCGGGGGGCCTCAATGAGCAGTTCTTC. This codes for CASSPPLAGGLNEQFF.